Below are 8 T cell receptor beta chains sequenced from a single sample in a study of lymphopenia after photon versus proton radiotherapy. The data were produced by immunoSEQ multiplex PCR, yet TCRdb's version contains in-frame clones alone and is incomplete. The sample consists of around 160,000 clones, about nine tenths of them appearing once. The sequencing here drew on peripheral blood, taken from a patient treated with photon-based radiotherapy. The receptors were gathered from a man aged 50-59 years with gastric cancer.

The chain uses TRBV13 and TRBJ2-5; the match to TRBD1 covers 9 bases. The length of the CDR3 is 15 residues. The V and J ends lost 3 bases and 5 bases, in that order; junction bases with no gene match: 7. Germline CDR1 PRHDT, CDR2 FYEKMQ (reference sequence). The CDR3 spells CASSFSGQGVETQYF. CDR3 nucleotides: TGTGCCAGCAGCTTTTCGGGACAGGGTGTGGAGACCCAGTACTTC.

The chain has TRBV18 and TRBJ2-6; D perhaps matches TRBD1 (6 bases). The CDR3 spans 15 residues. Trimming took 7 bases from V and 0 from J, leaving 10 bases between them. The V gene's germline CDR1 is KGHSH and CDR2 LQKENI. CDR3 loop: CASFTGFSGANVLTF. In DNA, the CDR3 is TGTGCCAGCTTTACAGGGTTCTCTGGGGCCAACGTCCTGACTTTC. Drawing the rest from reference TRBV18 and TRBJ2-6, the complete variable domain is NAGVMQNPRHLVRRRGQEARLRCSPMKGHSHVYWYRQLPEEGLKFMVYLQKENIIDESGMPKERFSAEFPKEGPSILRIQQVVRGDSAAYFCASFTGFSGANVLTFGAGSRLTVL.

This clone was seen once. This sequence joins TRBV18 and TRBJ2-5; TRBD1 might be the D (7 bases). CDR1 and CDR2 (germline): KGHSH, LQKENI. The CDR3 runs 14 residues. Trimming shortened V by 5 bases and J by 0 bases, and 10 bases separated the two germline ends. The CDR3 DNA reads as TGTGCCAGCTCAGCGGGACAGTACCAAGAGACCCAGTACTTC. Amino acid sequence: CASSAGQYQETQYF.

The V call is TRBV18, the J call TRBJ2-7; D not certain. Trimming took off 3 bases at V and 2 bases at J, with 17 bases between the two ends. There are 16 residues in the CDR3. Germline loops: CDR1 KGHSH, CDR2 LQKENI. The CDR3 is CASSPSWGKGTYEQYF. For the CDR3, the DNA is TGTGCCAGCTCACCGTCGTGGGGTAAGGGAACCTACGAGCAGTACTTC. The whole variable domain, filled in from reference TRBV18 and TRBJ2-7, reads NAGVMQNPRHLVRRRGQEARLRCSPMKGHSHVYWYRQLPEEGLKFMVYLQKENIIDESGMPKERFSAEFPKEGPSILRIQQVVRGDSAAYFCASSPSWGKGTYEQYFGPGTRLTVT.

This chain uses TRBV28 with TRBJ1-5; no firm D call. Trimming shortened V by 4 bases and J by 4 bases, and 8 bases separated the two germline ends. The length of the CDR3 is 13 residues. In germline, CDR1 is MDHEN, CDR2 SYDVKM. This CDR3 reads CASSSWRNQPQHF. The CDR3 DNA reads TGTGCCAGCAGTTCGTGGAGAAATCAGCCCCAGCATTTT.

The chain couples TRBV18 to TRBJ2-7; D is possibly TRBD1 (6 bases). This CDR3 has 14 residues. With 6 bases removed from V and 0 bases from J, the gap between germline ends came to 12 bases. Germline V gene sequence: CDR1 KGHSH, CDR2 LQKENI. The CDR3 nucleotides read TGTGCCAGCTCCCTCGGACAGAGCTCCTACGAGCAGTACTTC. It specifies CASSLGQSSYEQYF.

The CDR3 DNA is TGTGCCAGCTCACCAATGGAGGGTCAGCCCCAGCATTTT. This gives the protein CASSPMEGQPQHF. This rearrangement joins TRBV18 to TRBJ1-5; D is unresolved. Germline V lookup: CDR1 KGHSH, CDR2 LQKENI. Between the trimmed V and J ends, which lost 2 bases and 6 bases, there was a span of 8 bases. The CDR3 is made up of 13 amino acids.

The rearrangement links TRBV4-2 to TRBJ1-3; D gene ambiguous. Trimming took off 1 base at V and 0 bases at J, with 7 bases between the two ends. The germline CDR1 and CDR2 sequences are LGHNA and YNFKEQ. The CDR3 loop spans 15 amino acids. The CDR3 region has the DNA TGTGCCAGCAGCCAAGGGCTAGGCTCTGGAAACACCATATATTTT. It specifies CASSQGLGSGNTIYF.